The 21 T cell receptor beta chains below were found in one sample sequenced in a study of T-cell reconstitution after alpha-beta-depleted transplantation in children. Library preparation (for TCRbeta) was performed with unique molecular identifiers. TCRdb fed the PCR reads into MiXCR, producing one record per CDR3 protein. The sample consists of around 450,000 distinct CDR3 sequences, around two fifths of them appearing once. The source was PBMCs, collected before TCRalphabeta/CD19-depleted stem cell transplant. All receptors come from a girl aged 2-9 years with aplastic anemia, due to receive a stem cell transplant.

The chain couples TRBV5-1 to TRBJ2-7, with 9 bases identical to TRBD2. V dropped 1 base and J dropped 2; count of bases not matched to a gene: 4. From germline, CDR1 is SGHRS and CDR2 YFSETQ. The CDR3 consists of 15 residues. DNA of the CDR3: TGCGCCAGCAGCTTGAGTCTAGCGGGAACCTACGAGCAGTACTTC. Amino acid sequence: CASSLSLAGTYEQYF.

This clonotype was recorded at least ten times. The J gene is TRBJ2-7, the V gene TRBV27; TRBD1 agrees at 8 bases. Germline CDR1 and CDR2: MNHEY and SMNVEV (reference sequence). CDR3 length: 14 residues. J was trimmed by 1 base and V by 8 bases; bases with no gene match: 7. CDR3 amino acids: CASGRDRTSYEQYF. The CDR3 bases are TGTGCCAGCGGGCGGGACAGGACTTCCTACGAGCAGTACTTC.

This clonotype occurred many times. The rearrangement uses TRBV20-1 and TRBJ2-7, with TRBD1 matching 10 bases. There are 15 residues in the CDR3. V lost 1 base to trimming and J lost 2 bases; unmatched junction nucleotides: 5. Germline V gene data show CDR1 as DFQATT and CDR2 as SNEGSKA (reference sequence). The CDR3 region has the DNA TGCAGTGCTAGAGTCGGACAGGGGGTGACCTACGAGCAGTACTTC. It yields the protein CSARVGQGVTYEQYF.

The chain recombines TRBV4-1 with TRBJ2-7; 9 bases agree with TRBD2. The V gene end was trimmed by 0 bases and the J gene end by 12 bases; junction bases not matched to a gene: 12. The CDR3 runs 15 residues. Germline CDR1 MGHRA, CDR2 YSYEKL. This CDR3 is CASSQDGGSGRVRYF. The DNA for the CDR3 is TGCGCCAGCAGCCAAGATGGAGGTAGCGGGAGAGTACGGTACTTC.

This clonotype was found many times. This chain uses TRBV20-1 with TRBJ2-7; D could derive from TRBD1 or TRBD2 (5 bases each). The CDR3 covers 14 residues. V lost 3 bases and J 2 bases, leaving 14 bases between the germline ends. Germline CDR1 and CDR2: DFQATT and SNEGSKA (reference sequence). CDR3 in amino acids: CSARRGSGPYEQYF. The CDR3 DNA reads as TGCAGTGCTAGGAGGGGCTCCGGGCCCTACGAGCAGTACTTC.

The chain carries TRBV7-2 and TRBJ2-7; 7 bases are a match to TRBD1. The CDR3 sequence is 16 residues long. Trimming at V came to 5 bases and at J to 4 bases, leaving 14 bases not matched to a gene. Germline lookup yields CDR1 SGHTA and CDR2 FQGNSA. This CDR3 reads CASSPGFGQAIYEQYF. CDR3 sequence (DNA): TGTGCCAGCAGCCCCGGTTTTGGACAGGCTATTTACGAGCAGTACTTC.

This chain connects TRBV12-3 or TRBV12-4 to TRBJ2-5, with unresolved D. V dropped 5 bases and J dropped 6 bases, with 13 bases sitting between them. CDR3 length: 13 residues. CDR3 bases: TGTGCCAGCAGTCCCCGGCCTGGGCAGACCCAGTACTTC. This encodes CASSPRPGQTQYF.

This chain joins TRBV27 and TRBJ2-7, with no clear D. V lost 3 bases, J lost 2 bases, and 11 bases lay in between. Per the germline V gene, CDR1 is MNHEY and CDR2 is SMNVEV (reference sequence). This CDR3 spans 14 amino acids. The CDR3, as DNA: TGTGCCAGCAGTTTGTTGGGGTTGCCCTACGAGCAGTACTTC. Translated, it gives CASSLLGLPYEQYF.

The J gene is TRBJ2-3, the V gene TRBV5-1, with TRBD1 identical over 7 bases. CDR1 SGHRS and CDR2 YFSETQ come from the germline V gene. V was pared by 4 bases and J by 0 bases, with 5 bases of the junction left unmatched. The CDR3 consists of 15 residues. CDR3 DNA sequence: TGCGCCAGCAGCGTGACAGGGTTTAGCACAGATACGCAGTATTTT. Amino acids: CASSVTGFSTDTQYF.

This clonotype appeared a few times. The missing conserved phenylalanine or tryptophan at the end of this CDR3 makes a read error likely. The limits of the CDR3 on the DNA are not certain, so only TCRdb's listed CDR3 is given. The rearrangement joins TRBV7-9 to TRBJ2-3; the DNA was not compared with TRBD2, the D call given in the table. The CDR3 numbers 8 amino acids, ends counted. Germline CDR1 is SEHNR and CDR2 is FQNEAQ (reference sequence). The CDR3 sequence: CASSPSPG.

The V gene is TRBV5-1, the J gene TRBJ2-7; tentatively, D is TRBD1 or TRBD2 (5 bases each). Germline-derived CDR1 and CDR2 are SGHRS and YFSETQ. V was clipped by 0 bases and J by 3 bases, with 16 bases between them. This CDR3 contains 16 residues. In DNA, the CDR3 is TGCGCCAGCAGCTTGGATGGATCCGGGACGGACTACGAGCAGTACTTC. This translates into CASSLDGSGTDYEQYF. Full variable domain (remainder filled in from reference TRBV5-1 and TRBJ2-7): KAGVTQTPRYLIKTRGQQVTLSCSPISGHRSVSWYQQTPGQGLQFLFEYFSETQRNKGNFPGRFSGRQFSNSRSEMNVSTLELGDSALYLCASSLDGSGTDYEQYFGPGTRLTVT.

At least ten counts were recorded for this clonotype. Written as DNA, the CDR3 is TGTGCCAGCAGTGAACCCGCAGGTCGGGAGCTGTTTTTT. It translates to CASSEPAGRELFF. The V call is TRBV25-1, the J call TRBJ2-2; no reliable D call. Germline lookup yields CDR1 MGHDK and CDR2 SYGVNS. V was cut by 2 bases and J by 9 bases, with 10 bases left in between. This CDR3 has 13 residues.

This clonotype has a count of ten or more. This chain uses TRBV2 with TRBJ2-7; D remains unclear. CDR1 SNHLY and CDR2 FYNNEI come from the germline V gene. V was shortened by 4 bases and J by 2 bases, with 15 bases between the two germline ends. The CDR3 runs 15 residues. The CDR3 region is CASSGRGRTTYEQYF. CDR3 DNA: TGTGCCAGCAGTGGCCGAGGTAGGACCACCTACGAGCAGTACTTC.

This clonotype was picked up a small number of times. The chain recombines TRBV3-1 with TRBJ2-3, with D tentatively TRBD2 (5 bases). V lost 4 bases and J lost 6, with 20 bases in between. Germline V gene sequence: CDR1 LGHDT, CDR2 YNNKEL (reference sequence). This CDR3 has 16 amino acids. In DNA, the CDR3 is TGTGCCAGCAGCCCGGGATTAGGAAGGGTTATTGATACGCAGTATTTT. Amino acids: CASSPGLGRVIDTQYF.

This clonotype was observed many times. This chain joins TRBV12-3 or TRBV12-4 and TRBJ2-2; unclear D gene. This CDR3 has 15 residues. V gave up 0 bases and J gave up 1 base, with 6 bases separating them. CDR3 sequence: CASSLAYLNTGELFF. Here the CDR3 DNA reads TGTGCCAGCAGTTTAGCCTACCTGAACACCGGGGAGCTGTTTTTT.

The table lists this clonotype with many counts. The chain joins TRBV5-1 to TRBJ2-1; 11 bases fit TRBD2. The CDR3 covers 16 residues. Germline assignment: CDR1 SGHRS and CDR2 YFSETQ. Germline trimming cut 3 bases from V and 5 bases from J; bases unmatched to any gene: 7. The chain's CDR3 is CASSSFGTSGNNEQFF. CDR3 coding DNA: TGCGCCAGCAGCTCCTTCGGGACTAGCGGAAACAATGAGCAGTTCTTC.

This rearrangement joins TRBV7-6 to TRBJ2-7, with 9 bases lining up with TRBD1. Germline CDR1 is SGHVS and CDR2 is FNYEAQ. This CDR3 comprises 16 residues. Unmatched junction bases numbered 13, after V lost 5 bases and J lost 5 bases. The CDR3 sequence: CASSPSRGTGFNEQYF. Written as DNA, the CDR3 is TGTGCCAGCAGCCCCTCGAGGGGGACAGGGTTTAACGAGCAGTACTTC.

This chain joins TRBV21-1 and TRBJ2-7; the table's TRBD2 call for D was not verified on the DNA. TRBV21-1 constitutes a pseudogene. The CDR3 has 15 residues. CDR3 in DNA: TGTGCCAGCAGCAAACTAGGGCCTGAGCGTTGCGAGCAGTACTTC. Translated, it gives CASSKLGPERCEQYF.

CDR3 loop: CASSWVRGDPTSTDTQYF. Here the CDR3 DNA reads TGTGCCAGCAGCTGGGTACGCGGGGATCCCACTAGCACAGATACGCAGTATTTT. The rearrangement links TRBV5-6 to TRBJ2-3, with a weak D call TRBD2 (6 bases). The CDR3 runs 18 residues. Trimming left V 3 bases short and J 0 bases short, with 20 bases between. The germline gives CDR1 SGHDT, CDR2 YYEEEE. The whole variable domain, filled in from reference TRBV5-6 and TRBJ2-3, reads DAGVTQSPTHLIKTRGQQVTLRCSPKSGHDTVSWYQQALGQGPQFIFQYYEEEERQRGNFPDRFSGHQFPNYSSELNVNALLLGDSALYLCASSWVRGDPTSTDTQYFGPGTRLTVL.

The CDR3 here is CASRIGLAGAKADTQYF. The CDR3 DNA sequence: TGTGCCAGCAGGATCGGACTAGCGGGAGCAAAGGCAGATACGCAGTATTTT. This chain joins TRBV6-2 or TRBV6-3 and TRBJ2-3; 13 bases match TRBD2. V shed 6 bases and J 4 bases; nucleotides not matched to a gene: 10. This CDR3 region has 17 residues. The germline V gene has CDR1 MNHEY and CDR2 SVGEGT.

This clonotype was recorded many times. V usage is TRBV3-1 and J usage is TRBJ2-5; 8 nucleotides align to TRBD2. Germline CDR1 LGHDT, CDR2 YNNKEL (reference sequence). The CDR3 is 15 residues long. Germline trimming cut 4 bases from V and 1 base from J; bases unmatched to any gene: 5. The CDR3 here is CASSLPTSGQETQYF. CDR3 in DNA: TGTGCCAGCAGCCTACCCACTAGCGGCCAAGAGACCCAGTACTTC.